This T cell receptor beta chain was sequenced in a study of blood T cell repertoires in COVID-19. Study summary: In each case, the material was cDNA or gDNA derived from T cells, B-cell-depleted T cells, or PBMCs.

Data came from immunoSEQ multiplex PCR; TCRdb stores just in-frame clones and leaves some out. Among about 49,000 clones listed, about three quarters were seen once. Trimming at V came to 8 bases and at J to 5 bases, leaving 5 bases not matched to a gene. CDR3 length: 12 amino acids. Germline V gene sequence: CDR1 MNHEY, CDR2 SVGAGI. Material for sequencing was peripheral blood. The chain uses TRBV6-5 and TRBJ1-1; 7 bases agree with TRBD1. The source of this sequence is a man in his sixties or seventies with active or convalescent COVID-19. CDR3 DNA sequence: TGTGCCAGCCGACAGGGATGGACTGAAGCTTTCTTT. Translation: CASRQGWTEAFF.